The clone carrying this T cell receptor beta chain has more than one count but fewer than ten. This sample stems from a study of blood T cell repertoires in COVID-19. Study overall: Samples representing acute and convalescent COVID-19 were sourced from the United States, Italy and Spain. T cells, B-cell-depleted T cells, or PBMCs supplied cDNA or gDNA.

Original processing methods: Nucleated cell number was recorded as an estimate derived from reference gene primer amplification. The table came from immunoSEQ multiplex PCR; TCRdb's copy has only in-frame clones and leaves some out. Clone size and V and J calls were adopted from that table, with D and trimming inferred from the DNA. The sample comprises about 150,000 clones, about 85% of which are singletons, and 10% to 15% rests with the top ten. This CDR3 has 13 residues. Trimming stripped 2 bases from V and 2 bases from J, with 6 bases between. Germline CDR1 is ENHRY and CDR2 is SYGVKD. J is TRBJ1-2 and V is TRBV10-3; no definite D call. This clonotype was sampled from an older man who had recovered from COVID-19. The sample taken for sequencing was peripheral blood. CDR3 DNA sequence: TGTGCCATCAGTGAGCTAGAAAACTATGGCTACACCTTC. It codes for CAISELENYGYTF.